Sequencing of this T cell receptor (beta chain) was carried out in a study of radiation and T cells in renal cell carcinoma. In the case of this clone: Antigen: not known.

Libraries were prepared by immunoSEQ multiplex PCR; TCRdb keeps only in-frame clonotypes and omits some of them. The data show 95,000 to 150,000 clones, with around 84% seen just once and about 2.9% held by the top ten. Findings of the study overall: From baseline, blood top tumor clonotypes peaked at 2 weeks post-radiation.

The germline CDR1 and CDR2 sequences are ENHRY and SYGVKD. The ends were cut back, 3 bases at V and 3 bases at J, with 8 bases in the middle. The CDR3 contains 13 residues. Time point defined: baseline pretreatment blood. The treatment is: 15 Gy SBRT to primary tumor, nephrectomy 4 weeks later. The chain carries TRBV10-3 and TRBJ2-5; D may be TRBD2 (5 bases). The sequences come from blood, collected from a patient whose treatment included radiotherapy and nephrectomy. The sequence was collected from an older woman with renal cell carcinoma. Here the CDR3 reads CAISDGGEETQYF. The CDR3, as DNA: TGTGCCATCAGTGACGGAGGAGAAGAGACCCAGTACTTC.